Listed below are T cell receptor beta chains from one sample, sequenced in a study of CD8+CD57+ T cells in acquired aplastic anemia. TCRdb redid the calling of the reads with MiXCR, one entry per CDR3 protein. The sample consists of a few hundred thousand distinct CDR3 sequences, 25% to 40% of them appearing once. Sequencing was carried out using sorted CD4+, CD8+, or CD8+CD57+ T cells (not recorded which) from PBMCs. Source of these receptors: a human donor with aplastic anemia. CDR3s include the opening cysteine and the closing phenylalanine or tryptophan. A D gene is named only where the DNA matches it firmly. For some rows the clone size is stated as once, few or many, or as a class when expanded; others skip it.

J gene: TRBJ2-7; V gene: TRBV7-9; clone size: many; D gene: TRBD1; CDR3 protein: CASSSNRGLSYEQYF; CDR3 DNA: TGTGCCAGCAGCTCGAACAGGGGGCTCTCCTACGAGCAGTACTTC
J gene: TRBJ1-1; V gene: TRBV7-9; clone size: many; D gene: -; CDR3 protein: CASSSSVSTEAFF; CDR3 DNA: TGTGCCAGCAGCTCTTCAGTATCCACTGAAGCTTTCTTT
J gene: TRBJ2-2; V gene: TRBV7-9; clone size: few; D gene: -; CDR3 protein: CASSLGSGKVGELFF; CDR3 DNA: TGTGCCAGCAGCTTAGGCTCTGGGAAGGTCGGGGAGCTGTTTTTT
J gene: TRBJ2-7; V gene: TRBV5-1; clone size: many; D gene: -; CDR3 protein: CASSLGGQLLSYEQYF; CDR3 DNA: TGCGCCAGCAGCTTGGGAGGGCAGCTTCTTTCCTACGAGCAGTACTTC
J gene: TRBJ2-7; V gene: TRBV20-1; clone size: many; D gene: -; CDR3 protein: CSARPGISYEQYF; CDR3 DNA: TGCAGTGCTCGTCCCGGGATCTCCTACGAGCAGTACTTC
J gene: TRBJ2-7; V gene: TRBV7-2; clone size: few; D gene: -; CDR3 protein: CASSGRGVSYEQYF; CDR3 DNA: TGTGCCAGCAGCGGGAGAGGGGTCTCCTACGAGCAGTACTTC
J gene: TRBJ1-1; V gene: TRBV20-1; clone size: -; D gene: -; CDR3 protein: CSAMGPNTEAFF; CDR3 DNA: TGCAGTGCTATGGGTCCTAACACTGAAGCTTTCTTT
J gene: TRBJ2-5; V gene: TRBV7-8; clone size: many; D gene: -; CDR3 protein: CASSGGTQETQYF; CDR3 DNA: TGTGCCAGCAGCGGCGGGACCCAAGAGACCCAGTACTTC
J gene: TRBJ1-5; V gene: TRBV4-1; clone size: few; D gene: TRBD1; CDR3 protein: CASSQTQGAPGQPQHF; CDR3 DNA: TGCGCCAGCAGCCAAACACAGGGGGCTCCTGGGCAGCCCCAGCATTTT
J gene: TRBJ2-2; V gene: TRBV7-3; clone size: many; D gene: -; CDR3 protein: CASTSLTGGQLFF; CDR3 DNA: TGTGCCAGCACGTCACTAACAGGAGGTCAGCTGTTTTTT
J gene: TRBJ2-5; V gene: TRBV19; clone size: -; D gene: -; CDR3 protein: CASSIGRTQETQYF; CDR3 DNA: TGTGCCAGTAGTATAGGGAGGACCCAAGAGACCCAGTACTTC
J gene: TRBJ2-7; V gene: TRBV19; clone size: many; D gene: -; CDR3 protein: CASSIVAGPDYEQYF; CDR3 DNA: TGTGCCAGTAGTATAGTGGCGGGCCCGGACTACGAGCAGTACTTC
J gene: TRBJ1-1; V gene: TRBV12-3/TRBV12-4; clone size: few; D gene: -; CDR3 protein: CASSLGQGPRETEAFF; CDR3 DNA: TGTGCCAGCAGTTTAGGCCAGGGGCCGCGCGAAACTGAAGCTTTCTTT
J gene: TRBJ2-1; V gene: TRBV9; clone size: -; D gene: TRBD2; CDR3 protein: CASSASGTSGYNEQFF; CDR3 DNA: TGTGCCAGCAGCGCATCCGGGACTAGCGGGTACAATGAGCAGTTCTTC
J gene: TRBJ1-5; V gene: TRBV30; clone size: few; D gene: -; CDR3 protein: CAWARRGDQPQHF; CDR3 DNA: TGTGCCTGGGCAAGACGAGGCGATCAGCCCCAGCATTTT
J gene: TRBJ1-6; V gene: TRBV3-1; clone size: -; D gene: -; CDR3 protein: CAGSQEGGPLHF; CDR3 DNA: TGTGCCGGCAGCCAAGAGGGGGGACCCCTCCACTTT
J gene: TRBJ2-5; V gene: TRBV7-9; clone size: many; D gene: TRBD2; CDR3 protein: CASRPTSGGRGETQYF; CDR3 DNA: TGTGCCAGCAGACCGACTAGCGGGGGAAGAGGAGAGACCCAGTACTTC
J gene: TRBJ2-7; V gene: TRBV20-1; clone size: once; D gene: -; CDR3 protein: CSASFGQQGPYEQYF; CDR3 DNA: TGCAGTGCTAGTTTCGGGCAGCAAGGGCCCTACGAGCAGTACTTC
J gene: TRBJ2-7; V gene: TRBV4-3; clone size: many; D gene: -; CDR3 protein: CASSQDVTVGEQYF; CDR3 DNA: TGCGCCAGCAGCCAAGATGTAACTGTGGGGGAGCAGTACTTC
J gene: TRBJ2-1; V gene: TRBV24-1; clone size: many; D gene: -; CDR3 protein: CATSTQGGEQFF; CDR3 DNA: TGTGCCACCAGTACACAGGGCGGTGAGCAGTTCTTC
J gene: TRBJ1-2; V gene: TRBV29-1; clone size: -; D gene: -; CDR3 protein: CSVQGGNYGYTF; CDR3 DNA: TGCAGCGTCCAAGGGGGGAACTATGGCTACACCTTC
J gene: TRBJ2-7; V gene: TRBV2; clone size: many; D gene: -; CDR3 protein: CASGPPTPTGSYEQYF; CDR3 DNA: TGTGCCAGCGGACCCCCCACTCCGACTGGCTCCTACGAGCAGTACTTC
J gene: TRBJ2-7; V gene: TRBV29-1; clone size: -; D gene: -; CDR3 protein: CSVNWGRYEQYF; CDR3 DNA: TGCAGCGTTAATTGGGGCCGGTATGAGCAGTACTTC